Listed below are T cell receptor beta chains from one sample, sequenced in a study of T cells after yellow fever vaccination. TCRdb analysed the 5' RACE reads with MiXCR anew, one entry per CDR3 protein. The repertoire holds 300,000 to 400,000 distinct CDR3 sequences, with roughly 8.3% as singletons. The sequenced sample was PBMCs, obtained roughly 46 days after the first yellow fever vaccination. These receptors came from a young man who received the YFV17D yellow fever vaccine. Each CDR3 is given with its conserved first and last residue. Only some rows state a clone size, as once, few, many or a class for expanded clones.

clone size | J gene | V gene | CDR3 protein
- | TRBJ2-7 | TRBV4-2 | CASSQRSGNEQYF
few | TRBJ1-6 | TRBV12-3/TRBV12-4 | CASSLVGVLDSPLHF
few | TRBJ2-1 | TRBV6-2/TRBV6-3 | CASSYSILRVYNEQFF
- | TRBJ2-3 | TRBV7-9 | CASSPSGGGAWTDTQYF
few | TRBJ1-6 | TRBV12-3/TRBV12-4 | CASSWGQGASDNSPLHF
few | TRBJ2-1 | TRBV5-1 | CASSLIPAPGDEQFF
few | TRBJ2-7 | TRBV5-6 | CASSLDLRTPYEQYF
- | TRBJ2-2 | TRBV4-3 | CATGGRGSSGELFF
many | TRBJ1-3 | TRBV5-1 | CASSFGTAGNTIYF
- | TRBJ1-6 | TRBV7-2 | CASSFVGGGNSPLHF
few | TRBJ2-7 | TRBV5-1 | CASSLARGTYEQYF
- | TRBJ2-5 | TRBV18 | CASSPASETQYF
few | TRBJ1-5 | TRBV6-2/TRBV6-3 | CASSYPTGHQPQHF
- | TRBJ2-3 | TRBV7-2 | CASSLWPTLQYF
few | TRBJ2-1 | TRBV29-1 | CSVEASRGGVDEQFF
few | TRBJ1-2 | TRBV12-3/TRBV12-4 | CASSPIPNYGYTF
many | TRBJ2-2 | TRBV9 | CASSPRGNTGELFF
few | TRBJ2-7 | TRBV25-1 | CASSTLGYEQYF
few | TRBJ1-3 | TRBV19 | CATGGAHSGNTIYF
few | TRBJ1-4 | TRBV6-1 | CASSQLHQGQQTNEKLFF
- | TRBJ1-1 | TRBV7-2 | CASSFTSWLEAFF
- | TRBJ2-5 | TRBV7-3 | CASSLRGGASSSETQYF
many | TRBJ2-5 | TRBV5-1 | CASSLILADPQETQYF
few | TRBJ2-7 | TRBV30 | CACKGGYEQYF
- | TRBJ2-3 | TRBV7-2 | CASTRGGADTQYF
few | TRBJ2-1 | TRBV7-7 | CASSLVQGSHEQFF
many | TRBJ2-5 | TRBV7-2 | CASSSGGGETQYF
few | TRBJ2-5 | TRBV5-1 | CASSSNTGPQETQYF
- | TRBJ1-2 | TRBV7-8 | CASSITLSGGRLEGYTF
- | TRBJ2-5 | TRBV7-3 | CASSSSQGMWETQYF
few | TRBJ1-5 | TRBV19 | CASSGGGQAQRPQHF
few | TRBJ2-1 | TRBV7-9 | CASSRTLGSSQEQFF
few | TRBJ2-1 | TRBV4-3 | CASSSWDGRGGNEQFF